Listed here are 18 T cell receptor beta chains from one sample, sequenced in a study of early T cells in non-severe SARS-CoV-2 infection. Each CDR3 protein is one row after TCRdb ran MiXCR on the 5' RACE reads. The sample has more than 35,000 distinct CDR3 sequences, roughly 6.2% seen once. Input material: whole blood. Receptors were obtained from an adult who was a healthcare worker with PCR-confirmed SARS-CoV-2 infection or an uninfected control (not recorded which).

The chain joins TRBV19 to TRBJ1-5; perhaps TRBD1 as D (6 bases). CDR3 length equals 15 residues. Trimming took 7 bases from V and 1 from J, leaving 14 bases between them. The germline CDR1 and CDR2 sequences are LNHDA and SQIVND (reference sequence). The CDR3 region is CASTLAGGSNQPQHF. The CDR3 DNA is TGTGCCAGTACCCTGGCCGGGGGCAGCAATCAGCCCCAGCATTTT. Full variable domain (outside the CDR3, taken from reference TRBV19 and TRBJ1-5): DGGITQSPKYLFRKEGQNVTLSCEQNLNHDAMYWYRQDPGQGLRLIYYSQIVNDFQKGDIAEGYSVSREKKESFPLTVTSAQKNPTAFYLCASTLAGGSNQPQHFGDGTRLSIL.

This clonotype showed up many times. V usage is TRBV20-1 and J usage is TRBJ2-1; no definite D call. Trimming stripped 6 bases from V and 3 bases from J, with 12 bases between. There are 13 residues in the CDR3. Germline lookup yields CDR1 DFQATT and CDR2 SNEGSKA (reference sequence). CDR3 in amino acids: CSAQTARYNEQFF. DNA of the CDR3: TGCAGTGCCCAGACTGCGCGCTACAATGAGCAGTTCTTC.

This clonotype was counted ten times or more. This chain joins TRBV29-1 and TRBJ1-1; perhaps TRBD1 as D (6 bases). The germline V and J ends were trimmed by 6 bases and 0 bases, with 17 bases remaining between them. Germline V gene sequence: CDR1 SQVTM, CDR2 ANQGSEA. The CDR3 extends over 15 amino acids. The DNA of the CDR3 is TGCAGCGTGCCTTCCCCAGGGGCGGTGAACACTGAAGCTTTCTTT. This gives the protein CSVPSPGAVNTEAFF.

This clonotype has only a few counts. The genes are TRBV20-1 and TRBJ1-1; D possibly corresponds to TRBD1 (5 bases). Germline V lookup: CDR1 DFQATT, CDR2 SNEGSKA (reference sequence). This CDR3 spans 13 amino acids. The V gene lost 1 base and the J gene lost 4 bases, with 10 bases spanning the gap. The CDR3 DNA reads as TGCAGTGCTAGAGGGCAGGGTAGCACTGAAGCTTTCTTT. Protein product: CSARGQGSTEAFF.

This clonotype was counted a few times. CDR3: CASSLLTGGTDTQYF. The CDR3 DNA reads TGTGCCAGCAGCTTATTGACGGGGGGCACAGATACGCAGTATTTT. V and J are TRBV7-2 and TRBJ2-3; D may be TRBD2 (6 bases). In germline, CDR1 is SGHTA, CDR2 FQGNSA. The CDR3 spans 15 residues. With 2 bases removed from V and 1 base from J, the gap between germline ends came to 10 bases.

Many counts were recorded for this clonotype. V and J are TRBV20-1 and TRBJ1-1; the D is unclear. There are 12 residues in the CDR3. Looked up from germline, CDR1 is DFQATT and CDR2 is SNEGSKA (reference sequence). The V and J ends lost 6 bases and 0 bases respectively, with 8 bases between them. CDR3 nucleotide sequence: TGCAGTGCGAGGATCCTGAACACTGAAGCTTTCTTT. Protein: CSARILNTEAFF.

This clonotype was seen at least ten times. The chain combines TRBV9 with TRBJ1-2; 7 positions agree with TRBD1. After removal of 3 bases from V and 1 base from J, the junction contained 6 bases not matched to a gene. This CDR3 region has 15 residues. Germline CDR1 SGDLS, CDR2 YYNGEE. The CDR3 DNA sequence: TGTGCCAGCAGCGAGGGGGACAGTCTTAACTATGGCTACACCTTC. Amino acids: CASSEGDSLNYGYTF.

The table lists this clonotype with many counts. This chain joins TRBV5-1 and TRBJ1-2; 7 bases match TRBD1. This CDR3 contains 13 residues. The germline V gene has CDR1 SGHRS and CDR2 YFSETQ. V was clipped by 3 bases and J by 3 bases; unmatched bases: 2. CDR3: CASSSGQDYGYTF. The DNA of the CDR3 is TGCGCCAGCAGCTCCGGACAGGACTATGGCTACACCTTC.

This clonotype appeared many times. The chain combines TRBV25-1 with TRBJ1-6, with 9 positions matching TRBD1. CDR3 length: 15 residues. With 4 bases clipped from V and 10 bases from J, the junction kept 8 bases outside the gene matches. CDR1 is MGHDK, CDR2 SYGVNS, per germline. This chain's CDR3 is CASSGSGQGRSPLHF. The CDR3 DNA sequence: TGTGCCAGCAGTGGCTCGGGACAGGGAAGGTCACCCCTCCACTTT.

This clonotype occurred many times. The rearrangement uses TRBV10-3 and TRBJ1-1; TRBD1 might be the D (5 bases). The germline V gene has CDR1 ENHRY and CDR2 SYGVKD. The CDR3 sequence is 15 residues long. Trimming shortened V by 2 bases and J by 3 bases, and 13 bases separated the two germline ends. CDR3 protein: CAISESQGVDTEAFF. CDR3 in DNA: TGTGCCATCAGTGAGAGCCAGGGTGTGGACACTGAAGCTTTCTTT.

This clonotype has a count of ten or more. This rearrangement joins TRBV28 to TRBJ2-7; the D gene is possibly TRBD2 (6 bases). The CDR3 has 12 amino acids. Trimming removed 8 bases at V and 3 bases at J, with 11 bases between. Germline-derived CDR1 and CDR2 are MDHEN and SYDVKM. The CDR3 spells CASSAGIYEQYF. In nucleotides, the CDR3 is TGTGCCAGCTCGGCGGGGATCTACGAGCAGTACTTC.

The rearrangement joins TRBV11-2 to TRBJ2-1; TRBD2 aligns across 10 bases. There are 15 residues in the CDR3. The germline gives CDR1 SGHAT, CDR2 FQNNGV. V lost 5 bases, J lost 2 bases, and 3 bases stayed unmatched. The DNA for the CDR3 is TGTGCCAGCAGCCCACTAGCGGGACCCTACAATGAGCAGTTCTTC. This sequence encodes CASSPLAGPYNEQFF.

This clonotype was seen many times. V usage is TRBV7-9 and J usage is TRBJ1-1; no clear D gene. V lost 6 bases to trimming and J lost 4 bases, with 12 bases between them. Germline V gives CDR1 SEHNR, CDR2 FQNEAQ (reference sequence). This CDR3 is 13 amino acids long. The CDR3 sequence: CASRDSASTEAFF. CDR3 bases: TGTGCCAGCAGGGACTCGGCTTCCACTGAAGCTTTCTTT.

This clonotype has a handful of counts. CDR3 region: CSVGPAGSPDTQYF. The CDR3 bases are TGCAGCGTTGGGCCGGCAGGGTCCCCAGATACGCAGTATTTT. V usage is TRBV29-1 and J usage is TRBJ2-3; perhaps TRBD1 as D (5 bases). Germline V gene sequence: CDR1 SQVTM, CDR2 ANQGSEA. V dropped 4 bases and J dropped 4 bases, with 15 bases sitting between them. The CDR3 runs 14 residues.

There are many counts of this clonotype. The chain joins TRBV7-8 to TRBJ2-1; D is perhaps TRBD2 (5 bases). The CDR3 covers 15 residues. The ends were cut back, 5 bases at V and 10 bases at J, with 21 bases in the middle. CDR1 and CDR2 (germline): SGHVS, FQNEAQ. The CDR3 loop is CASSPWRTSAGEQFF. Written as DNA, the CDR3 is TGTGCCAGCAGCCCGTGGAGGACTTCCGCCGGGGAGCAGTTCTTC.

This clonotype was counted at least ten times. The chain employs TRBV30 and TRBJ2-7, with TRBD2 matching 8 bases. V shed 4 bases, J shed 6 bases, and the junction held 14 bases outside the gene matches. Germline V gene lookup returns CDR1 GTSNPN and CDR2 SVGIG (reference sequence). This CDR3 contains 15 residues. DNA of the CDR3: TGTGCCTGGAACCTAGCCGGGACTAGAGGGTCCGAGCAGTACTTC. This translates into CAWNLAGTRGSEQYF.

In this sample, this clonotype turned up many times. The CDR3 here is CASSQGTVATNEKLFF. CDR3 nucleotides: TGCGCCAGCAGCCAAGGGACAGTTGCAACTAATGAAAAACTGTTTTTT. V usage is TRBV4-1 and J usage is TRBJ1-4; D perhaps matches TRBD1 (6 bases). Trimming pared 1 base from V and 0 bases from J, leaving 9 bases between. The CDR3 contains 16 residues. Germline V lookup: CDR1 MGHRA, CDR2 YSYEKL.

Many counts were recorded for this clonotype. This rearrangement joins TRBV29-1 to TRBJ2-2; 11 bases are shared with TRBD1. The V gene end was trimmed by 4 bases and the J gene end by 8 bases; junction bases not matched to a gene: 6. The CDR3 runs to 14 residues. The V gene's germline CDR1 is SQVTM and CDR2 ANQGSEA. The CDR3 sequence is CSVAGGQGAGELFF. CDR3 sequence (DNA): TGCAGCGTTGCAGGTGGACAGGGGGCGGGGGAGCTGTTTTTT.